This T cell receptor beta chain was identified during a study of cytomegalovirus exposure and HLA in healthy donors. Overall study findings and caveats: By HLA locus, TCR association rates varied in a later analysis, with DRB1 showing the most and HLA-C the fewest. Researchers counted about 150 TCR beta chains as cytomegalovirus-associated. CMV serostatus alone was available as immune exposure information.

The CDR3 loop spans 19 amino acids. Per the germline V gene, CDR1 is SGHKS and CDR2 is YYEKEE (reference sequence). V trimming: 5 bases; J trimming: 0 bases; junction bases outside the gene matches: 19. It was with 60 Vbeta and 13 Jbeta primers that the PCR ran. The repertoire was sequenced with immunoSEQ multiplex PCR; TCRdb's copy has only in-frame clones and lacks some. The data include under 65,000 clones; the top ten clones carry 12%. About this clone: Its antigen is not identified.

This chain links TRBV5-5 with TRBJ2-5, with 7 bases aligning to TRBD1. The clonotype was recovered from a woman aged 30 to 39 in good health and CMV-seropositive. Material: PBMCs. This CDR3 is CASRLPGQIYVADQETQYF. The CDR3 nucleotides are TGTGCCAGCAGACTACCGGGACAGATCTATGTAGCTGACCAAGAGACCCAGTACTTC.